These 8 T cell receptor beta chains were all obtained from the same sample, sequenced in a study of cytomegalovirus exposure and HLA in healthy donors (dated 2017 in TCRdb). Library generation was performed with the immunoSEQ multiplex PCR assay. For the multiplex PCR, a mixture combining 60 forward primers for TCR Vbeta segments and 13 reverse primers for TCR Jbeta segments was used. The table was pulled from immuneACCESS by TCRdb, which kept in-frame rearrangements only. Such tables lose some clones; where checked, under half of the loss comes from unresolved V genes, and the rest has no known cause. The table for this sample lists 200,000 or so clones. The ten largest clones represent roughly 0.74% of the sample. The sample taken for sequencing was PBMCs. These receptors were obtained from a boy aged 5-17 years in good health and CMV-seronegative.

The V gene is TRBV9, the J gene TRBJ2-1; TRBD2 matches at 15 bases. Germline V gives CDR1 SGDLS, CDR2 YYNGEE. The CDR3 is made up of 17 amino acids. V lost 4 bases and J lost 10; bases outside the gene matches: 12. The CDR3 sequence: CASSPRTSGGAGHEQFF. The CDR3 DNA sequence: TGTGCCAGCAGCCCCCGGACTAGCGGGGGGGCAGGGCACGAGCAGTTCTTC.

This rearrangement joins TRBV12-2 to TRBJ1-2. TRBV12-2 is shown as a pseudogene. This CDR3 comprises 14 residues. The CDR3 sequence is CASRQITADYGYTF. CDR3 sequence (DNA): TGTGCAAGTCGCCAAATCACGGCGGACTATGGCTACACCTTC.

The rearrangement uses TRBV9 and TRBJ2-5; D unresolved. Trimming removed 5 bases from V and 7 bases from J, with 15 bases in between. This CDR3 has 13 residues. In germline, CDR1 is SGDLS, CDR2 YYNGEE. CDR3 amino acids: CASSGLMVGTQYF. DNA for the CDR3: TGTGCCAGCAGTGGCCTCATGGTTGGGACCCAGTACTTC.

The chain is built from TRBV4-1 and TRBJ2-5, with 8 bases identical to TRBD2. Germline V gene sequence: CDR1 MGHRA, CDR2 YSYEKL. V lost 4 bases, J lost 4 bases, and 17 bases stayed unmatched. There are 18 residues in the CDR3. Here the CDR3 DNA reads TGCGCCAGCAGCCTTTTAGAGGCCAGCGGGGGAATAAGAGAGACCCAGTACTTC. Its protein is CASSLLEASGGIRETQYF.

The chain links TRBV5-1 to TRBJ1-5; D ambiguous. The V end lost 1 base, the J end lost 4 bases, and 12 bases lay between the germline ends. The CDR3 is made up of 15 amino acids. Germline CDR1 is SGHRS and CDR2 is YFSETQ. CDR3 region: CASSLSGSPNQPQHF. The CDR3 nucleotides read TGCGCCAGCAGCTTGAGCGGGTCACCTAATCAGCCCCAGCATTTT.

Concerning this clone itself: The same CDR3 is also encoded by other DNA sequences in this sample. The chain employs TRBV5-1 and TRBJ2-2; possibly TRBD1 for D (5 bases). This CDR3 has 14 amino acids. Germline V gives CDR1 SGHRS, CDR2 YFSETQ. V shed 0 bases and J shed 5 bases, with 8 bases lying between them. Written as DNA, the CDR3 is TGCGCCAGCAGCTTGGATAGGGGAACCGGGGAGCTGTTTTTT. The encoded protein is CASSLDRGTGELFF.

The CDR3 loop is CASSYTGRAEAFF. The CDR3 nucleotides read TGTGCCAGCAGTTACACAGGGCGGGCTGAAGCTTTCTTT. V and J are TRBV6-5 and TRBJ1-1; D may be TRBD1 (6 bases). CDR3 length equals 13 residues. Between the trimmed V and J ends, which lost 2 bases and 6 bases, there was a span of 10 bases. The germline V gene encodes CDR1 MNHEY and CDR2 SVGAGI.

The chain recombines TRBV30 with TRBJ2-5; D ambiguous. Trimming took 3 bases from V and 0 from J, leaving 5 bases between them. CDR1 is GTSNPN, CDR2 SVGIG, per germline (reference sequence). The CDR3 totals 12 residues. CDR3 coding DNA: TGTGCCTGGAGGCAGAACCAAGAGACCCAGTACTTC. Amino acid sequence: CAWRQNQETQYF.